The rows below give T cell receptor beta chains drawn from one sample of a study of shared clonotypes between healthy human individuals. Some clones are missing from TCRdb's copy, which holds only in-frame ones; the method was immunoSEQ multiplex PCR. The sample carries 1.5 million to 2.5 million clones, approximately 94% recorded once. Material: naive CD8+ T cells sorted from blood. The source of these receptors is a man aged 18-30 years in good health. Both conserved end residues are part of each CDR3. A D gene is named only where the DNA matches it firmly. Clone size is shown for a subset of rows, as once, few, many or a class of expanded clone.

CDR3 DNA | CDR3 protein | clone size | D gene | J gene | V gene
TGTGCCAGCAGTTTAAGAGGGTTAACGAGCACTGAAGCTTTCTTT | CASSLRGLTSTEAFF | - | - | TRBJ1-1 | TRBV28
TGCGCCAGCAGCCAAGATGGCGCGGGGGGGTACACAGATACGCAGTATTTT | CASSQDGAGGYTDTQYF | - | TRBD2 | TRBJ2-3 | TRBV4-1
TGTGCCAGCAGTCCCGACAGGGTCCGGGAACCCCAGTACTTC | CASSPDRVREPQYF | - | TRBD1 | TRBJ2-5 | TRBV13
TGTGCCAGTAGTAACCTCTACAGCTACGAGCAGTACTTC | CASSNLYSYEQYF | - | - | TRBJ2-7 | TRBV19
TGCGCCAGCAGCCAAGGGACCCCAGGGAGAGGACAGCCCCAGCATTTT | CASSQGTPGRGQPQHF | once | - | TRBJ1-5 | TRBV4-1
TGTGCCAGCAGCTTGAGTCAGGGGGGGGCGGACGAGCAGTACTTC | CASSLSQGGADEQYF | - | - | TRBJ2-7 | TRBV5-4
TGTGCCAGCAGCCCGGGACTAGCGGGGGGGCCGACCGGGGAGCTGTTTTTT | CASSPGLAGGPTGELFF | - | TRBD2 | TRBJ2-2 | TRBV11-3
TGTGCCAGCAGCTATGCGTCGGCGGGGGAAGCTTTCTTT | CASSYASAGEAFF | - | - | TRBJ1-1 | TRBV7-9
TGTGCCAGCAGCCTTGAGGGCGGGACAGGGGGTGGGTATGGCTACACCTTC | CASSLEGGTGGGYGYTF | - | TRBD1 | TRBJ1-2 | TRBV2
TGTGCCAGCAGCCACGCTAGCGGGGGGAGCTCCTACGAGCAGTACTTC | CASSHASGGSSYEQYF | - | TRBD2 | TRBJ2-7 | TRBV13
TGTGCCAGCAGCTTAGGACTAAACGAGCAGTACTTC | CASSLGLNEQYF | - | - | TRBJ2-7 | TRBV7-9
TGTGCCACCAGCAGGGTGGGCAGCTCCTACGAGCAGTACTTC | CATSRVGSSYEQYF | - | - | TRBJ2-7 | TRBV15
TGTGCCAGCAGTTTTACCCGGGACAGGGGAGGAGAAGGAGAGCAGTTCTTC | CASSFTRDRGGEGEQFF | - | TRBD1 | TRBJ2-1 | TRBV28
TGCGCCAGCAGCCAAATCCGGAGTGTAGCCTCCTACGAGCAGTACTTC | CASSQIRSVASYEQYF | - | - | TRBJ2-7 | TRBV4-1
TGTGCCAGCAGACTAGAGGGGTACAATGAGCAGTTCTTC | CASRLEGYNEQFF | - | - | TRBJ2-1 | TRBV6-9
TGTGCCAGCAGCTCAGGCAGCTACACAGATACGCAGTATTTT | CASSSGSYTDTQYF | - | - | TRBJ2-3 | TRBV11-3
TGTGCCAGCAGCGTAGGGTATGATACGCAGTATTTT | CASSVGYDTQYF | once | - | TRBJ2-3 | TRBV7-9
TGTGCCAGCAGTTACCCGGGACAGGGCCGCACTGAAGCTTTCTTT | CASSYPGQGRTEAFF | - | TRBD1 | TRBJ1-1 | TRBV6-6
TGCGCCAGCAGCCAAGATGGGCAGGGAAGGGGGGAGCTGTTTTTT | CASSQDGQGRGELFF | - | - | TRBJ2-2 | TRBV4-1
TGTGCCAGCAGAAAATTAGGGGATAGCAATCAGCCCCAGCATTTT | CASRKLGDSNQPQHF | - | - | TRBJ1-5 | TRBV6-6
TGTGCCAGCAGCGGAGCGGGGAATGAGCAGTTCTTC | CASSGAGNEQFF | - | TRBD2 | TRBJ2-1 | TRBV5-6
TGTGCCAGCAGTTTATTAGGCGGCGCTGAGGCACCCCTCCACTTT | CASSLLGGAEAPLHF | - | - | TRBJ1-6 | TRBV28
TGCGCCAGCTCCTCCGGGGTGGCTGAAAAACTGTTTTTT | CASSSGVAEKLFF | - | - | TRBJ1-4 | TRBV4-3
TGTGCCAGCAGTTACAGGGGGCCCTACGAGCAGTACTTC | CASSYRGPYEQYF | - | TRBD1 | TRBJ2-7 | TRBV6-5
TGTGCCAGCAGCCTACGATCACAGGGTAACGAGCAGTACTTC | CASSLRSQGNEQYF | once | - | TRBJ2-7 | TRBV5-8
TGTGCCAGCAGTCCAAGCCCGACAGGGGCTGGGAACTATGGCTACACCTTC | CASSPSPTGAGNYGYTF | - | TRBD1 | TRBJ1-2 | TRBV27
TGTGCCAGCAGCGCCGAACACGGGCCCTCCTATGGCTACACCTTC | CASSAEHGPSYGYTF | - | - | TRBJ1-2 | TRBV11-2
TGTGCCGTAAGGGACGGCGGTTCCTACGAGCAGTACTTC | CAVRDGGSYEQYF | - | - | TRBJ2-7 | TRBV15
TGTGCCAGCAGCGCCCGGGCGGGGCATCAGCCCCAGCATTTT | CASSARAGHQPQHF | - | - | TRBJ1-5 | TRBV5-5
TGTGCCAGCAGTGAATGGTTCGGGACTAGCGGGAGTTACGATACGCAGTATTTT | CASSEWFGTSGSYDTQYF | - | TRBD2 | TRBJ2-3 | TRBV6-1
TGTGCCAGCAGCTTAGGCAATGCTGGAAACACCATATATTTT | CASSLGNAGNTIYF | - | - | TRBJ1-3 | TRBV13
TGCGCCAGCAGCTTGGGGATAGCGGGGGTAGAGACCCAGTACTTC | CASSLGIAGVETQYF | - | TRBD2 | TRBJ2-5 | TRBV5-1
TGTGCCAGCAGCCCGGACAGATTCGATGAGCAGTTCTTC | CASSPDRFDEQFF | - | - | TRBJ2-1 | TRBV7-9
TGTGCCAGCAGTGAGCTGGGACTAGCGTACGAGCAGTACTTC | CASSELGLAYEQYF | - | TRBD2 | TRBJ2-7 | TRBV2
TGCGCCAGCAGCCAGGGGGTGGACGATCAGCCCCAGCATTTT | CASSQGVDDQPQHF | - | TRBD1 | TRBJ1-5 | TRBV5-1
TGTGCCAGCAGCACCGGACTGGGACTCAATGAGCAGTTCTTC | CASSTGLGLNEQFF | - | - | TRBJ2-1 | TRBV7-9
TGTGCCAGCAGGCCCGAGGGCTATGGCTACACCTTC | CASRPEGYGYTF | - | - | TRBJ1-2 | TRBV27
TGCGCCAGCAGCTGGACTCCGGTGGGGGTTTACAATGAGCAGTTCTTC | CASSWTPVGVYNEQFF | - | - | TRBJ2-1 | TRBV5-1
TGTGCCAGCAGTCCGAGCCCAGGGACGGACTACTACGAGCAGTACTTC | CASSPSPGTDYYEQYF | once | - | TRBJ2-7 | TRBV27
TGTGCCAGCAGTTCCGGGACTAGCGGGGGAGATACGCAGTATTTT | CASSSGTSGGDTQYF | - | TRBD2 | TRBJ2-3 | TRBV6-1
TGTGCCAGCAGCCAAGATTTGGGCAGCTTGAACACTGAAGCTTTCTTT | CASSQDLGSLNTEAFF | - | - | TRBJ1-1 | TRBV4-2